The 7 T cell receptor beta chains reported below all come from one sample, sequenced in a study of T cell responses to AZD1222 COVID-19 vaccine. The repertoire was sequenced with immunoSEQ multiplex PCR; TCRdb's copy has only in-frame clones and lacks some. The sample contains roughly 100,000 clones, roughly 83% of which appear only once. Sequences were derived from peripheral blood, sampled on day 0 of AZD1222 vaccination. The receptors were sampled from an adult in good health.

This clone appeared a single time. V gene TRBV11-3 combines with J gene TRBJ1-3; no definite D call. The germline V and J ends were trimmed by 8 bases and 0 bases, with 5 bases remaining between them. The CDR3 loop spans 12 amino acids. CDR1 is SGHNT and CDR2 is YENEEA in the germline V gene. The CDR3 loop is CASESSGNTIYF. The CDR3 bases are TGTGCCAGCGAGAGCTCTGGAAACACCATATATTTT.

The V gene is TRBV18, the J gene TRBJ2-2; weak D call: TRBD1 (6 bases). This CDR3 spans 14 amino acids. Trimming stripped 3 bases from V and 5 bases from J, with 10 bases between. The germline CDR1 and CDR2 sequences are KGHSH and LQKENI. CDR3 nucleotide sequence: TGTGCCAGCTCACCCGGCCAGGGGACCGGGGAGCTGTTTTTT. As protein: CASSPGQGTGELFF.

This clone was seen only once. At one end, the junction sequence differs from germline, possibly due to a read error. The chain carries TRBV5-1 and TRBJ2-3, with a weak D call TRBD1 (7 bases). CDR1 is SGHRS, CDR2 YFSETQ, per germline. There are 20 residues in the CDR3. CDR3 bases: TGCGGCAGCAGCTCGGGTCGTTCAGGGGCCCAGGGGGGTTACACAGATACGCAGTATTTT. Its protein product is CGSSSGRSGAQGGYTDTQYF.

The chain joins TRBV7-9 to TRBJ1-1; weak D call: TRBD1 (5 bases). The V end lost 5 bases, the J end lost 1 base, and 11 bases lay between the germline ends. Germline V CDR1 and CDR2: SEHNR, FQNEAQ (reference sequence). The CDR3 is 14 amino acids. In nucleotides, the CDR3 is TGTGCCAGCAGCCCCTATCAGGGGAACACTGAAGCTTTCTTT. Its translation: CASSPYQGNTEAFF.

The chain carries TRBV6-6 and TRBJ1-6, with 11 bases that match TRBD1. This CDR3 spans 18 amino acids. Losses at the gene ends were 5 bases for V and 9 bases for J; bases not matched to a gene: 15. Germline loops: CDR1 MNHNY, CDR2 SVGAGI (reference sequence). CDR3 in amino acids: CASSRTPPGTGGSSPLHF. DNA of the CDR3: TGTGCCAGCAGTCGCACACCTCCGGGGACAGGGGGAAGTTCACCCCTCCACTTT.

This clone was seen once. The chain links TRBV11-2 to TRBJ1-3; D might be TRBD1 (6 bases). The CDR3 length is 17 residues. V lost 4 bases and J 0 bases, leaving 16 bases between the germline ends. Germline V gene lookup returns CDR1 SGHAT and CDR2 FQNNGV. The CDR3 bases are TGTGCCAGCAGCTCTTTCACCCAGGACAGCTCTGGAAACACCATATATTTT. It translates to CASSSFTQDSSGNTIYF.

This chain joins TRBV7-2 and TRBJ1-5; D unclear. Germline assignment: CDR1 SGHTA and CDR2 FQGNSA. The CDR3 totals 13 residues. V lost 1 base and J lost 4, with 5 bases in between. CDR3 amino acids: CASSLVQNQPQHF. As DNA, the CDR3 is TGTGCCAGCAGCTTAGTACAGAATCAGCCCCAGCATTTT.